This is a list of T cell receptor beta chains from one sample in a study of shared clonotypes between healthy human individuals. Repertoires were generated with immunoSEQ multiplex PCR, while TCRdb's copy carries only in-frame clones and drops some. This table has around 750,000 clones, 74% appearing once. The sequenced sample consisted of memory CD4+ T cells sorted from blood. The receptors derive from a woman in her thirties in good health. Both conserved end residues are part of each CDR3. The D gene is left open where the match is weak. Clone size, where shown, is once, few, many, or a class for clones that have expanded.

TRBJ2-7,-,-,TRBV28,TGTGCCAGCAGTTTTTGGCAGGGGAAGTCCTACGAGCAGTACTTC,CASSFWQGKSYEQYF
TRBJ2-1,TRBD2,-,TRBV27,TGTGCCAGCAGTTTATCCGGGACTAGCGGGTCCAATGAGCAGTTCTTC,CASSLSGTSGSNEQFF
TRBJ1-2,-,-,TRBV28,TGTGCCAGCAGTTCACTTATATCCCTCTGGGGCGAGGATGGCTACACCTTC,CASSSLISLWGEDGYTF
TRBJ2-6,TRBD1,-,TRBV15,TGTGCCACCAGCAGAGGGACAGGGCCCTCTGGGGCCAACGTCCTGACTTTC,CATSRGTGPSGANVLTF
TRBJ2-5,TRBD2,few,TRBV5-6,TGTGCCAGCAGCTCGGGGACTACTACCCAAGAGACCCAGTACTTC,CASSSGTTTQETQYF
TRBJ2-2,-,-,TRBV5-1,TGCGCCAGCAGCTTCCAGGGAGTCGGCACCGGGGAGCTGTTTTTT,CASSFQGVGTGELFF
TRBJ1-1,-,few,TRBV18,TGTGCCAGCGGGACGGACAGGAACACTGAAGCTTTCTTT,CASGTDRNTEAFF
TRBJ1-1,-,-,TRBV7-9,TGTGCCAGCAGCTTCTCCGGGAACACTGAAGCTTTCTTT,CASSFSGNTEAFF
TRBJ2-3,TRBD2,-,TRBV9,TGTGCCAGCAGCGTAGGACTAGCGGGAGGCCCAGATACGCAGTATTTT,CASSVGLAGGPDTQYF
TRBJ2-2,-,-,TRBV28,TGTGCCAGTTTGAGCAGGAACACCGGGGAGCTGTTTTTT,CASLSRNTGELFF
TRBJ2-1,-,-,TRBV19,TGTGCCAGTAGATATAGCATCTCCTACAATGAGCAGTTCTTC,CASRYSISYNEQFF
TRBJ1-2,-,-,TRBV4-1,TGCGCCAGCAGCCAAGGTGTGGGAAACTATGGCTACACCTTC,CASSQGVGNYGYTF
TRBJ1-1,TRBD1,-,TRBV6-1,TGTGCCAGCAGTGTGTTCACAGGGGGCACTGAAGCTTTCTTT,CASSVFTGGTEAFF
TRBJ1-1,-,-,TRBV28,TGTGCCAACAATCGAGCTTTCTTT,CANNRAFF
TRBJ2-7,-,-,TRBV7-9,TGTGCCAGCAGCCGAAAATTCGGGAACTCCTACGAGCAGTACTTC,CASSRKFGNSYEQYF
TRBJ2-4,-,-,TRBV4-1,TGCGCCAGCAGCCAACTGTCCCTAGCCAAAAACATTCAGTACTTC,CASSQLSLAKNIQYF
TRBJ2-3,TRBD2,-,TRBV2,TGTACCAGCAGTGGGCTAGCGGGAGGATTCACAGATACGCAGTATTTT,CTSSGLAGGFTDTQYF
TRBJ2-6,-,-,TRBV5-1,TGCGCCAGCAGCTTGGGACAGTTAAACCCTGGGGCCAACGTCCTGACTTTC,CASSLGQLNPGANVLTF
TRBJ2-7,TRBD1,few,TRBV5-6,TGTGCCAGCAGCTGGCGGACAGGGTGGGCCTACGAGCAGTACTTC,CASSWRTGWAYEQYF
TRBJ2-5,-,-,TRBV4-1,TGCGCCAGCAGCCAAGCCCCTAGGGGCGAGACCCAGTACTTC,CASSQAPRGETQYF
TRBJ2-7,-,-,TRBV5-1,TGCGCCAGCAGCTTGTATCCAGGGTACTCCTACGAGCAGTACTTC,CASSLYPGYSYEQYF
TRBJ2-7,TRBD2,once,TRBV7-8,TGTGCCAGCAGCCCCACTAGGGGAAGCGGGAACCGCTACGAGCAGTACTTC,CASSPTRGSGNRYEQYF
TRBJ2-3,TRBD2,-,TRBV28,TGTGCCAGCAGTTTAAGTGGGTGGGCGGGACTAGCGGGAGAGAAAGATACGCAGTATTTT,CASSLSGWAGLAGEKDTQYF
TRBJ2-5,TRBD1,once,TRBV10-1,TGCGCCAGCAGTGAACCGCCCTCCGGGACAGATAAAGAGACCCAGTACTTC,CASSEPPSGTDKETQYF
TRBJ1-3,-,-,TRBV7-2,TGTGCCAGCAGCTTAGTGAGGTCCGGCTCTGGAAACACCATATATTTT,CASSLVRSGSGNTIYF
TRBJ2-7,TRBD2,-,TRBV6-5,TGTGCCAGCACGGGGACTAGCGAAAATTCCTACGAGCAGTACTTC,CASTGTSENSYEQYF
TRBJ1-5,-,-,TRBV6-5,TGTGCCAGCAGCGGAGAACAGCCCCAGCATTTT,CASSGEQPQHF
TRBJ2-7,TRBD2,-,TRBV28,TGTGCCAGCAGTTTCCTAGGGGGGACTAGCGGGGATGACGAGCAGTACTTC,CASSFLGGTSGDDEQYF
TRBJ2-3,TRBD2,-,TRBV6-8,TGTGCCAGCAGAGGGGAAGCGGGACGCACAGATACGCAGTATTTT,CASRGEAGRTDTQYF
TRBJ2-5,-,-,TRBV18,TGTGCCAGCTCACCAGGGGGCCTAGAGACCCAGTACTTC,CASSPGGLETQYF
TRBJ1-1,TRBD1,-,TRBV11-2,TGTGCCAGCAGCTTACCGGGACAGGGAAAAGCTTTCTTT,CASSLPGQGKAFF
TRBJ2-1,TRBD2,-,TRBV7-8,TGTGCCAGCAGCTCCGCTGAGATAGCGGGTGAGCAGTTCTTC,CASSSAEIAGEQFF
TRBJ1-5,-,-,TRBV21-1,TGTGCCAGCAGTCGTCCCGGACAGGGTGACAATCAGCCCCAGCATTTT,CASSRPGQGDNQPQHF
TRBJ2-1,-,-,TRBV29-1,TGCAGCGTAACCTTGAGCTCCTACAATGAGCAGTTCTTC,CSVTLSSYNEQFF
TRBJ2-1,-,-,TRBV5-1,TGCGCCAGCAGCTCCGGGACGGAATACAATGAGCAGTTCTTC,CASSSGTEYNEQFF
TRBJ2-1,TRBD2,few,TRBV7-9,TGTGCCGTCGGGAAGGGAACTAGCGGGAGTTACAATGAGCAGTTCTTC,CAVGKGTSGSYNEQFF
TRBJ2-1,-,-,TRBV5-4,TGTGCCAGCAGCTTGGGCCCGAATAGAGTGGAGGGGAACAATGAGCAGTTCTTC,CASSLGPNRVEGNNEQFF
TRBJ2-5,-,-,TRBV6-1,TGTGCCAGCAGTTCGACTACCCTACTTGAGACCCAGTACTTC,CASSSTTLLETQYF
TRBJ2-2,TRBD1,-,TRBV19,TGTGCCAGTAGAAGATCCAGGGGGCGGAACACCGGGGAGCTGTTTTTT,CASRRSRGRNTGELFF
TRBJ1-1,TRBD1,-,TRBV7-3,TGTGCCAGCTCTCGGACAGGGGGCTCTGAAGCTTTCTTT,CASSRTGGSEAFF
TRBJ2-7,-,-,TRBV4-2,TGTGCCAGCAGCCAATTGGGACCCCTGGGAGGCGAGCAGTACTTC,CASSQLGPLGGEQYF
TRBJ1-5,-,few,TRBV2,TGTGCCAGCAGTGAGGGCAGGGGAGGCAATCAGCCCCAGCATTTT,CASSEGRGGNQPQHF
TRBJ1-5,TRBD1,-,TRBV28,TGTGCCAGCAGTTCCGGACAGGGAAATCAGCCCCAGCATTTT,CASSSGQGNQPQHF
TRBJ1-2,TRBD1,-,TRBV4-2,TGTGCCAGCAGCCAAACACAGGGGGCGAACTATGGCTACACCTTC,CASSQTQGANYGYTF
TRBJ1-5,-,-,TRBV19,TGTGCCAGTAGTGGATACACAGGGTGGAATCAGCCCCAGCATTTT,CASSGYTGWNQPQHF
TRBJ1-1,TRBD1,many,TRBV10-3,TGTGCCATCAGTCCGGGACAGGGACAAACTGAAGCTTTCTTT,CAISPGQGQTEAFF
TRBJ2-7,-,-,TRBV4-1,TGCGCCAGCAGCCTTAGCGGTAATACCTACGAGCAGTACTTC,CASSLSGNTYEQYF